Here is one TCR beta chain with its context. Its specificity is unknown. Since a much larger clone is just one base distant, this may be a read error. This sample was taken from a study of CD8+CD57+ T cells in acquired aplastic anemia. Regarding the study as a whole: Sharing between patients and controls was observed for roughly 30 CD8+ CDR3 sequences.

Profiles of TCR beta VDJ and CDR3 were generated from a genomic DNA template. TCRdb re-called the reads through MiXCR, storing one row per CDR3 protein. In the table there are under 150,000 distinct CDR3 sequences, over 30% of which are singletons. Sequenced patients had shown CD8+CD57+ cell expansion by flow cytometry. Among the patients, all had severe acquired aplastic anemia. Patients were therapy-naive when their blood was sampled. From germline, CDR1 is MNHEY and CDR2 SVGAGI. The CDR3 length is 16 residues. The sequenced sample consisted of sorted CD4+, CD8+, or CD8+CD57+ T cells (not recorded which) from PBMCs. The TCR sequence derives from a human donor with aplastic anemia. The rearrangement uses TRBV6-5 and TRBJ1-5; D not resolved. The CDR3 DNA is TGTGCCAGCAGTTCTAAGAGAGACCTCAGCAATCTGCCCCAGCATTTT. Its translation is CASSSKRDLSNLPQHF.